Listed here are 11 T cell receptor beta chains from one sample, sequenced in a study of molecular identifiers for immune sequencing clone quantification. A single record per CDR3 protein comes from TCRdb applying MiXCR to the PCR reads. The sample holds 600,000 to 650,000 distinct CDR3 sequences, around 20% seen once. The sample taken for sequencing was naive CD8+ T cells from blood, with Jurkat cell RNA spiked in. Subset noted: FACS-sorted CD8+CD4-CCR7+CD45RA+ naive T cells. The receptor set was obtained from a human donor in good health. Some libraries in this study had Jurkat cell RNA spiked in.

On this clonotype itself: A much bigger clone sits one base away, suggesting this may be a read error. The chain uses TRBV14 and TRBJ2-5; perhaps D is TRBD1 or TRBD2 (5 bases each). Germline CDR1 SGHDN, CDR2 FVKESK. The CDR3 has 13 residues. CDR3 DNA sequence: TGTGCCAGCAGCCAATGGGAAGGGGAGACCAAGTACTTC. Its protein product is CASSQWEGETKYF.

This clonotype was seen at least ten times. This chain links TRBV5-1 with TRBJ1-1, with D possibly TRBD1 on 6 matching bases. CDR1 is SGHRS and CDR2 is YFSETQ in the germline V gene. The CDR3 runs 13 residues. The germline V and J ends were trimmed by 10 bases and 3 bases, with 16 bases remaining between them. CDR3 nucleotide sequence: TGCGCCTCCAGGGGTAGTGGTGACACTGAAGCTTTCTTT. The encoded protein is CASRGSGDTEAFF. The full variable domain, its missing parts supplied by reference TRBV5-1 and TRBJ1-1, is KAGVTQTPRYLIKTRGQQVTLSCSPISGHRSVSWYQQTPGQGLQFLFEYFSETQRNKGNFPGRFSGRQFSNSRSEMNVSTLELGDSALYLCASRGSGDTEAFFGQGTRLTVV.

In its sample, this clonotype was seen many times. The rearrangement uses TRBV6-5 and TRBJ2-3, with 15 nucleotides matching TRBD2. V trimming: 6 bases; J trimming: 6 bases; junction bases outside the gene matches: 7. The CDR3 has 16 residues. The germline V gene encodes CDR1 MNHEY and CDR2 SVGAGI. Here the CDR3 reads CASSPGTSGGQDTQYF. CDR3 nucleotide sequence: TGTGCCAGCAGCCCCGGGACTAGCGGGGGGCAGGATACGCAGTATTTT.

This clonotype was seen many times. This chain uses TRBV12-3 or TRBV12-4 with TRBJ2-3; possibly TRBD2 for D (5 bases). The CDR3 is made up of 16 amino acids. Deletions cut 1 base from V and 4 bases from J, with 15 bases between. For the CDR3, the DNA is TGTGCCAGCAGTTTAGGTTCGGGCGGGTGGTCAGATACGCAGTATTTT. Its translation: CASSLGSGGWSDTQYF.

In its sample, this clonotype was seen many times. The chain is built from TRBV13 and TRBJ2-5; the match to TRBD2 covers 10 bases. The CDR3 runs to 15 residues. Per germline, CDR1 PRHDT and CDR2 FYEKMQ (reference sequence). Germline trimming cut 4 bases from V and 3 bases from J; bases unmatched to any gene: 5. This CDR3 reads CASSSIGLAEETQYF. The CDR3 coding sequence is TGTGCCAGCAGCTCAATTGGACTAGCGGAAGAGACCCAGTACTTC.

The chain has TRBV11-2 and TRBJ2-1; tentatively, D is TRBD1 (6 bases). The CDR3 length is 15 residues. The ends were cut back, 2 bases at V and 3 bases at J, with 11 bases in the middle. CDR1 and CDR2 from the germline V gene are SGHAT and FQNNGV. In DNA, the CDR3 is TGTGCCAGCAGCTTAATAATACAGGGCTACAATGAGCAGTTCTTC. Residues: CASSLIIQGYNEQFF.

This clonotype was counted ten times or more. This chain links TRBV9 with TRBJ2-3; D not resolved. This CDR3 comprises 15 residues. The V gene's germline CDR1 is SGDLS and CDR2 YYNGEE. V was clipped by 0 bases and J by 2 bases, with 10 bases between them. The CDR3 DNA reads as TGTGCCAGCAGCGTAGAAGGAGCTTTCACAGATACGCAGTATTTT. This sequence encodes CASSVEGAFTDTQYF.

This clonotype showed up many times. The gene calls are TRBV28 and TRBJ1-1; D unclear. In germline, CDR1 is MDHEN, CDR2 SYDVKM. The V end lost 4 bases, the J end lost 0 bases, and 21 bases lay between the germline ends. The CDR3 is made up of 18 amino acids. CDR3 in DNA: TGTGCCAGCAGTTCCCCAAGACCCCAGGAGGGAATGAACACTGAAGCTTTCTTT. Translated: CASSSPRPQEGMNTEAFF.

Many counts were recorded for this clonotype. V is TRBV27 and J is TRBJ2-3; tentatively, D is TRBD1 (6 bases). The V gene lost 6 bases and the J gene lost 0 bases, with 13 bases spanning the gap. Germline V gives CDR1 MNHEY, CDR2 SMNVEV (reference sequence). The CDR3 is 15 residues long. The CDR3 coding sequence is TGTGCCAGCAGCGAGGACAGATCTAGCACAGATACGCAGTATTTT. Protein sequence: CASSEDRSSTDTQYF.

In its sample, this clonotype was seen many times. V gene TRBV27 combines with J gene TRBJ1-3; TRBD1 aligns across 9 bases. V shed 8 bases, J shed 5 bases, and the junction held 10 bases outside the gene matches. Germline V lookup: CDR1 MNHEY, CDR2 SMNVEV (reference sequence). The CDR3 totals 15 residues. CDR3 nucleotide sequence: TGTGCCAGCGCGGGGGGGACAGGGCCGAGAAACACCATATATTTT. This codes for CASAGGTGPRNTIYF.

The chain's CDR3 is CASGGNSDYTF. The CDR3 nucleotides read TGTGCCAGCGGTGGAAACTCCGACTACACCTTC. The chain employs TRBV28 and TRBJ1-2; D not resolved. Germline loops: CDR1 MDHEN, CDR2 SYDVKM. Deletions cut 8 bases from V and 10 bases from J, with 14 bases between. CDR3 length equals 11 residues.